The next 15 T cell receptor beta chains were all read from a single sample in a study of cytomegalovirus exposure and HLA in healthy donors. The PCR used 60 Vbeta and 13 Jbeta primers. The protocol was immunoSEQ multiplex PCR, while the TCRdb copy is restricted to in-frame clones and leaves out a portion. In all, the sample yields 45,000 to 60,000 clones. Source material: PBMCs. These receptors came from a male donor in good health and CMV-seronegative.

The V call is TRBV2, the J call TRBJ2-3, with 16 bases matching TRBD2. CDR1 is SNHLY and CDR2 is FYNNEI in the germline V gene. CDR3 length equals 14 residues. With V trimmed by 8 bases and J by 8 bases, 4 bases remained unmatched. CDR3 in amino acids: CASVGTSGGGTQYF. The CDR3 bases are TGTGCCAGCGTTGGGACTAGCGGGGGGGGTACGCAGTATTTT.

The rearrangement uses TRBV18 and TRBJ2-7; D is possibly TRBD1 (5 bases). Trimming took off 0 bases at V and 5 bases at J, with 8 bases between the two ends. The CDR3 has 13 residues. CDR1 and CDR2 from the germline V gene are KGHSH and LQKENI. In nucleotides, the CDR3 is TGTGCCAGCTCACCACCAGGGGTGGACGAGCAGTACTTC. Translating it yields CASSPPGVDEQYF.

This sequence joins TRBV5-1 and TRBJ2-7; 8 positions agree with TRBD1. CDR1 is SGHRS, CDR2 YFSETQ, per germline. CDR3 length: 14 amino acids. With 0 bases clipped from V and 3 bases from J, the junction kept 2 bases outside the gene matches. The CDR3 region is CASSLETGDYEQYF. The CDR3 coding sequence is TGCGCCAGCAGCTTGGAGACAGGGGACTACGAGCAGTACTTC.

Regarding this clone: At one end the junction does not follow the germline gene, possibly because of a read error. The rearrangement joins TRBV19 to TRBJ1-5; D unclear. This CDR3 has 14 amino acids. Germline V lookup: CDR1 LNHDA, CDR2 SQIVND (reference sequence). In nucleotides, the CDR3 is TGTGCCAGTAGTATTGGTTTTGGGCCGATCACGATGGATTTT. Residues: CASSIGFGPITMDF.

This sequence joins TRBV5-4 and TRBJ2-4; 8 nucleotides match TRBD1. The germline CDR1 and CDR2 sequences are SGHNT and YYREEE (reference sequence). V dropped 2 bases and J dropped 4; count of bases not matched to a gene: 2. This CDR3 has 14 residues. The CDR3 nucleotides are TGTGCCAGCAGCTTCCAGGGGGCGAAAAACATTCAGTACTTC. It specifies CASSFQGAKNIQYF.

This sequence joins TRBV27 and TRBJ2-5; D gene uncertain. V gave up 0 bases and J gave up 2 bases, with 10 bases separating them. The CDR3 has 15 residues. CDR1 is MNHEY and CDR2 is SMNVEV in the germline V gene (reference sequence). CDR3 DNA: TGTGCCAGCAGTTTATCGGGCAATAGGCAAGAGACCCAGTACTTC. Its protein is CASSLSGNRQETQYF.

The chain has TRBV7-3 and TRBJ2-3, with 8 bases that match TRBD2. This CDR3 is 15 amino acids long. The V gene's germline CDR1 is SGHTA and CDR2 FQGTGA. Trimming at V came to 5 bases and at J to 11 bases, leaving 15 bases not matched to a gene. The CDR3 loop reads CASSAQTGGANKQYF. CDR3 bases: TGTGCCAGCAGCGCCCAGACCGGGGGGGCCAATAAGCAGTATTTT.

V usage is TRBV7-8 and J usage is TRBJ2-3; tentatively, D is TRBD2 (7 bases). CDR1 and CDR2 from the germline V gene are SGHVS and FQNEAQ. CDR3 length: 14 amino acids. V was pared by 3 bases and J by 6 bases, with 13 bases between. The CDR3 sequence: CASSFGGAVDTQYF. CDR3 nucleotide sequence: TGTGCCAGCAGCTTTGGGGGGGCCGTGGATACGCAGTATTTT.

This chain links TRBV29-1 with TRBJ1-2; 7 bases fit TRBD1. CDR3 size: 13 residues. Looked up from germline, CDR1 is SQVTM and CDR2 is ANQGSEA. Trimming at V came to 4 bases and at J to 3 bases, leaving 5 bases not matched to a gene. The CDR3 spells CSVGTGGDYGYTF. In DNA, the CDR3 is TGCAGCGTTGGGACAGGCGGAGACTATGGCTACACCTTC.

The rearrangement links TRBV5-1 to TRBJ1-1, with 7 bases aligning to TRBD1. The CDR3 runs to 14 residues. Germline CDR1 SGHRS, CDR2 YFSETQ. Germline trimming cut 0 bases from V and 6 bases from J; bases unmatched to any gene: 5. CDR3: CASSLEGAGAEAFF. In nucleotides, the CDR3 is TGCGCCAGCAGCTTGGAGGGGGCAGGGGCTGAAGCTTTCTTT.

The CDR3 DNA is TGTGCCAGCAGTTTATATCGGTCTTCCTACGAGCAGTACTTC. As protein: CASSLYRSSYEQYF. The V and J genes are TRBV27 and TRBJ2-5; D not certain. The J call could be wrong; TRBJ2-7 is a better fit for the DNA end. Germline V gene lookup returns CDR1 MNHEY and CDR2 SMNVEV (reference sequence). This CDR3 is 14 amino acids long.

This chain links TRBV7-6 with TRBJ2-3, with D possibly matching TRBD2 (6 bases). Germline lookup yields CDR1 SGHVS and CDR2 FNYEAQ. This CDR3 is built from 17 residues. V lost 1 base and J lost 0, with 14 bases in between. CDR3 coding DNA: TGTGCCAGCAGCTTAGGTCCGGCAGGGACTAGCACAGATACGCAGTATTTT. Its translation is CASSLGPAGTSTDTQYF.

J is TRBJ2-5 and V is TRBV5-3; perhaps TRBD1 as D (6 bases). TRBV5-3 belongs to the ORF category, with a function that is uncertain. V lost 0 bases, J lost 3 bases, and 6 bases lay in between. CDR3 length equals 13 residues. The chain's CDR3 is CARSLDREETQYF. The CDR3 bases are TGTGCCAGAAGCTTGGACAGGGAAGAGACCCAGTACTTC.

The chain has TRBV19 and TRBJ2-7, with a possible D match to TRBD2 (6 bases). CDR3 length equals 14 residues. V was cut by 5 bases and J by 12 bases, with 23 bases left in between. Germline V gene lookup returns CDR1 LNHDA and CDR2 SQIVND (reference sequence). The DNA for the CDR3 is TGTGCCAGTAGTCCCCACCGGGGGACCGCAAGGACGTACTTC. Protein product: CASSPHRGTARTYF.

The genes are TRBV4-1 and TRBJ2-5; TRBD1 matches 7 bases. The J call may be wrong; the DNA end is better matched by TRBJ2-7. Germline CDR1 reads MGHRA; CDR2 reads YSYEKL. This CDR3 region has 16 residues. CDR3 DNA sequence: TGCGCCAGCAGCCTAAAGGCTGGACAGGTCGCGAACGAGCAGTACTTC. It is translated as CASSLKAGQVANEQYF.